This TCR beta chain appears in the sequencing data of a study of cytotoxic CD8 clonotypes in ibrutinib-treated CLL. Overall study context: It was after a median approximately eleven months of treatment, range 6 to 36, that response samples were taken. There were, on average, over 250,000 productive templates and under 95,000 productive rearrangements per sample. Study-wide findings and caveats: T-cell clonality at baseline went above that of age-matched healthy donors and rose and fell with circulating CD8+ T-cell counts. Clonality increased with ibrutinib response but returned toward baseline at progression.

Concerning this clone itself: What it binds is not known.

This table comes from immunoSEQ multiplex PCR, and its TCRdb copy is limited to in-frame clones, with some not included. The sample gives about 50,000 clones, roughly 85% of which show up once; approximately 20% is in the top ten. This CDR3 has 15 residues. Germline V gives CDR1 SGHNT, CDR2 YYREEE (reference sequence). The V gene end was trimmed by 4 bases and the J gene end by 6 bases; junction bases not matched to a gene: 11. Sequenced material: PBMCs, taken after 24 months of ibrutinib treatment. This chain links TRBV5-4 with TRBJ2-7; TRBD1 agrees at 9 bases. This TCR was sampled from a human donor with chronic lymphocytic leukemia. DNA of the CDR3: TGTGCCAGCAGCACCTCCGGGACAGGGCTGCGCGAGCAGTACTTC. This gives the protein CASSTSGTGLREQYF.